The 21 T cell receptor beta chains below all came from one sample that was sequenced in a study of CD8 T cells in Susac syndrome. RNA totalling about 0.5 to 1 ug underwent reverse transcription with random hexamers. TCRdb re-called the immunoSEQ multiplex PCR reads with MiXCR, one entry per CDR3 protein. The sample yields 300,000 to 350,000 distinct CDR3 sequences, roughly 94% seen once. Specimen: CD4+ T cells from PBMCs. The receptor set was obtained from a human donor with multiple sclerosis.

This rearrangement joins TRBV2 to TRBJ2-1; 10 bases fit TRBD1. CDR1 is SNHLY and CDR2 is FYNNEI in the germline V gene. The length of the CDR3 is 15 residues. The V gene end was trimmed by 5 bases and the J gene end by 7 bases; junction bases not matched to a gene: 8. The CDR3 protein is CASSYRTGGRNEQFF. CDR3 nucleotide sequence: TGTGCCAGCAGTTACCGGACAGGGGGTCGTAATGAGCAGTTCTTC.

The chain is built from TRBV29-1 and TRBJ2-5, with a tentative D call TRBD1 (7 bases). Trimming removed 4 bases from V and 4 bases from J, with 22 bases in between. Germline CDR1 and CDR2: SQVTM and ANQGSEA. CDR3 length equals 16 residues. This CDR3 is CSVVRQGSGGIETQYF. Here the CDR3 DNA reads TGCAGCGTTGTCCGGCAGGGCTCAGGGGGGATAGAGACCCAGTACTTC.

This sequence joins TRBV29-1 and TRBJ2-2; 11 bases line up with TRBD2. The ends lost 6 bases at V and 6 bases at J; junction bases unmatched: 9. Germline V gives CDR1 SQVTM, CDR2 ANQGSEA. The CDR3 extends over 15 amino acids. CDR3 DNA sequence: TGCAGCGTAATAGCGGGAGGGCCATCGTCCGGGGAGCTGTTTTTT. Protein product: CSVIAGGPSSGELFF.

This chain links TRBV25-1 with TRBJ2-1; D might be TRBD2 (5 bases). The CDR3 loop spans 14 amino acids. V lost 7 bases to trimming and J lost 5 bases, with 15 bases between them. Germline values: CDR1 MGHDK, CDR2 SYGVNS. The CDR3 DNA reads as TGTGCCAGCACTCGTTCGGGAACGAACAATGAGCAGTTCTTC. Translating it yields CASTRSGTNNEQFF.

The J gene is TRBJ1-3, the V gene TRBV30, with no clear D. In germline, CDR1 is GTSNPN, CDR2 SVGIG (reference sequence). The CDR3 covers 14 residues. The ends were cut back, 4 bases at V and 0 bases at J, with 10 bases in the middle. CDR3 bases: TGTGCCTGGACGGTGGGATTCTCTGGAAACACCATATATTTT. It translates to CAWTVGFSGNTIYF.

The chain carries TRBV5-4 and TRBJ1-1; 8 positions match TRBD1. This CDR3 has 15 amino acids. The V gene's germline CDR1 is SGHNT and CDR2 YYREEE (reference sequence). V shed 3 bases and J 1 base; nucleotides not matched to a gene: 5. The CDR3 DNA reads as TGTGCCAGCAGCTCCAGCCAGGGGGCGAACACTGAAGCTTTCTTT. It codes for CASSSSQGANTEAFF.

The chain couples TRBV19 to TRBJ2-6; 9 bases align to TRBD1. The germline gives CDR1 LNHDA, CDR2 SQIVND (reference sequence). The junction had 3 bases not matched to a gene; V was cut back by 7 bases and J by 2 bases. This CDR3 is 15 amino acids long. The CDR3 here is CASTRTGAGANVLTF. The CDR3 nucleotides read TGTGCCAGTACCAGGACAGGGGCTGGGGCCAACGTCCTGACTTTC.

The chain recombines TRBV30 with TRBJ1-4; a possible D gene is TRBD1 (5 bases). Deletions cut 8 bases from V and 7 bases from J, with 8 bases between. CDR1 GTSNPN and CDR2 SVGIG come from the germline V gene (reference sequence). The length of the CDR3 is 10 residues. CDR3 coding DNA: TGTGCCATCGGGGGTGAAAAACTGTTTTTT. Its protein product is CAIGGEKLFF.

The chain uses TRBV7-9 and TRBJ2-7; TRBD2 matches at 8 bases. J gave up 2 bases and V 5 bases, and 8 bases lay outside the gene matches. This CDR3 region has 15 residues. Germline V CDR1 and CDR2: SEHNR, FQNEAQ (reference sequence). CDR3 protein: CASSPRLAQAYEQYF. The CDR3 DNA reads as TGTGCCAGCAGCCCGCGACTAGCGCAAGCCTACGAGCAGTACTTC.

The chain uses TRBV7-2 and TRBJ2-5; TRBD2 aligns across 14 bases. The CDR3 runs to 16 residues. J was trimmed by 2 bases and V by 5 bases; bases with no gene match: 4. Germline assignment: CDR1 SGHTA and CDR2 FQGNSA. For the CDR3, the DNA is TGTGCCAGCAGCGCCAGGACTAGCGGGAGGCAAGAGACCCAGTACTTC. It encodes CASSARTSGRQETQYF. Looking up the rest from reference TRBV7-2 and TRBJ2-5 gives the full variable domain: GAGVSQSPSNKVTEKGKDVELRCDPISGHTALYWYRQSLGQGLEFLIYFQGNSAPDKSGLPSDRFSAERTGGSVSTLTIQRTQQEDSAVYLCASSARTSGRQETQYFGPGTRLLVL.

This chain joins TRBV5-1 and TRBJ1-2, with D tentatively TRBD1 (5 bases). Between the trimmed V and J ends, which lost 0 bases and 7 bases, there was a span of 13 bases. Germline values: CDR1 SGHRS, CDR2 YFSETQ. The CDR3 extends over 14 amino acids. The CDR3 DNA reads as TGCGCCAGCAGCTTGGACGGGGCGCCCGGTGGCTACACCTTC. It is translated as CASSLDGAPGGYTF.

The chain combines TRBV29-1 with TRBJ2-1; TRBD2 aligns across 8 bases. Germline CDR1 and CDR2: SQVTM and ANQGSEA. This CDR3 contains 17 residues. Losses at the gene ends were 4 bases for V and 0 bases for J; bases not matched to a gene: 11. The CDR3: CSVGRGASRSSYNEQFF. CDR3 nucleotide sequence: TGCAGCGTTGGGCGGGGGGCTAGCAGGAGCTCCTACAATGAGCAGTTCTTC.

The V call is TRBV12-5, the J call TRBJ1-1; D not resolved. Trimming removed 3 bases at V and 4 bases at J, with 9 bases between. Germline-derived CDR1 and CDR2 are LGHNT and FRNRAP. The CDR3 has 13 amino acids. CDR3 residues: CASGFGHFTEAFF. The CDR3 coding sequence is TGTGCTAGTGGTTTTGGGCATTTCACTGAAGCTTTCTTT.

The rearrangement links TRBV12-3 or TRBV12-4 to TRBJ1-1; 9 bases are shared with TRBD1. J was trimmed by 7 bases and V by 5 bases; bases with no gene match: 8. The CDR3 is made up of 14 amino acids. The CDR3: CASSLQGAQGEAFF. As DNA, the CDR3 is TGTGCCAGCAGTCTACAGGGGGCGCAGGGTGAAGCTTTCTTT.

CDR3 amino acids: CAISEQVHSYEQYF. The CDR3 DNA sequence: TGTGCCATCAGTGAACAGGTCCACTCCTACGAGCAGTACTTC. V is TRBV10-3 and J is TRBJ2-7, with D perhaps matching TRBD1 (5 bases). This CDR3 contains 14 residues. The V end was cut by 3 bases, the J end by 0 bases, with 9 bases between. The germline CDR1 and CDR2 sequences are ENHRY and SYGVKD.

This clonotype has only one observation. The CDR3 sequence is CASSDREDQPQHF. The CDR3 DNA follows: TGTGCCAGCAGCGACAGGGAAGATCAGCCCCAGCATTTT. The V gene is TRBV7-9, the J gene TRBJ1-5; TRBD1 agrees at 7 bases. This CDR3 spans 13 amino acids. V was clipped by 5 bases and J by 5 bases; unmatched bases: 3. CDR1 is SEHNR, CDR2 FQNEAQ, per germline (reference sequence).

The chain joins TRBV10-3 to TRBJ1-6, with D possibly being TRBD1 (5 bases). Germline lookup yields CDR1 ENHRY and CDR2 SYGVKD. Trimming left V 0 bases short and J 10 bases short, with 16 bases between. The CDR3 is 16 amino acids. CDR3 nucleotides: TGTGCCATCAGTGAGTCGATCGGGCAGGGCAGATCACCCCTCCACTTT. Protein: CAISESIGQGRSPLHF.

This clonotype was counted a single time. The J gene is TRBJ1-2, the V gene TRBV5-1; 7 bases are a match to TRBD1. Germline V gene sequence: CDR1 SGHRS, CDR2 YFSETQ. The CDR3 runs 16 residues. Trimming cost V 1 base and J 4 bases; bases outside gene matches: 10. In DNA, the CDR3 is TGCGCCAGCAGCTTGAAAGGGCCAGGGGGGGCCTATGGCTACACCTTC. It encodes CASSLKGPGGAYGYTF.

The chain combines TRBV7-3 with TRBJ1-2; D is unclear. The CDR3 covers 15 residues. CDR1 SGHTA and CDR2 FQGTGA come from the germline V gene. Trimming left V 2 bases short and J 4 bases short, with 14 bases between. The CDR3 coding sequence is TGTGCCAGCAGCTTACGGGAATGGGGATCCTATGGCTACACCTTC. Translated, it gives CASSLREWGSYGYTF.

Only a few counts were recorded for this clonotype. V and J are TRBV20-1 and TRBJ2-5, with no clear D. CDR1 and CDR2 (germline): DFQATT, SNEGSKA (reference sequence). V was clipped by 0 bases and J by 5 bases, with 7 bases between them. The CDR3 contains 12 residues. For the CDR3, the DNA is TGCAGTGCTAGAGATCTCGGGGAGACCCAGTACTTC. Translated: CSARDLGETQYF.

The chain links TRBV12-3 or TRBV12-4 to TRBJ2-3; 7 nucleotides line up with TRBD2. CDR3 length equals 18 residues. V lost 6 bases, J lost 4 bases, and 19 bases stayed unmatched. The chain's CDR3 is CASSTTLGGVGVPDTQYF. The CDR3, as DNA: TGTGCCAGCAGCACAACCCTTGGGGGGGTTGGGGTCCCAGATACGCAGTATTTT.